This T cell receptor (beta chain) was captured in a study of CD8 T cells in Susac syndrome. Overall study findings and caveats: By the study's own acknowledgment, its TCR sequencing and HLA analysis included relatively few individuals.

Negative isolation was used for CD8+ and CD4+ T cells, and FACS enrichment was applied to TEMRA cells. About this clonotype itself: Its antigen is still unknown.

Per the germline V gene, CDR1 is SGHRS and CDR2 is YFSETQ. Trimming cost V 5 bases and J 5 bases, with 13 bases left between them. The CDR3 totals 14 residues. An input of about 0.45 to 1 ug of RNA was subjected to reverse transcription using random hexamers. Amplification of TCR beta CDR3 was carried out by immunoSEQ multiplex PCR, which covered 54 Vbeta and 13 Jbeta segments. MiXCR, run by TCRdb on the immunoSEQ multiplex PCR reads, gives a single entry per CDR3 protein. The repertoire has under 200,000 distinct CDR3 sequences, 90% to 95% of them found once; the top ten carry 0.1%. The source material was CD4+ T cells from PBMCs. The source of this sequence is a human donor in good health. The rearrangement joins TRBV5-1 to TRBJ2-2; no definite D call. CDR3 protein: CASSANSVTGELFF. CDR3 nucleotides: TGCGCCAGCAGTGCGAACTCAGTAACCGGGGAGCTGTTTTTT.